This T cell receptor beta chain comes out of a study of blood T cell repertoires in COVID-19. Overall study context: In each case, the material was cDNA or gDNA derived from T cells, B-cell-depleted T cells, or PBMCs.

The count of this clone is one. Methods used by the authors: Estimates of nucleated cell counts were drawn from the amplification of reference gene primers. The table came from immunoSEQ multiplex PCR; TCRdb's copy has only in-frame clones and leaves some out. D and trimming come from the DNA, and the V and J calls and clone size come from that table. The table shows more than 45,000 clones, with 85% to 90% occurring only once. This clonotype was sampled from a human donor in a cohort sampled during active COVID-19. The sequenced material came from peripheral blood.

DNA of the CDR3: TGTGCCACCGCGGAGGAGGGTTGGACTACAGATACGCAGTATTTT. Protein sequence: CATAEEGWTTDTQYF. The rearrangement uses TRBV7-8 and TRBJ2-3; tentative D call: TRBD2 (6 bases). Germline CDR1 SGHVS, CDR2 FQNEAQ. This CDR3 region has 15 residues. V was clipped by 10 bases and J by 3 bases, with 20 bases between them.